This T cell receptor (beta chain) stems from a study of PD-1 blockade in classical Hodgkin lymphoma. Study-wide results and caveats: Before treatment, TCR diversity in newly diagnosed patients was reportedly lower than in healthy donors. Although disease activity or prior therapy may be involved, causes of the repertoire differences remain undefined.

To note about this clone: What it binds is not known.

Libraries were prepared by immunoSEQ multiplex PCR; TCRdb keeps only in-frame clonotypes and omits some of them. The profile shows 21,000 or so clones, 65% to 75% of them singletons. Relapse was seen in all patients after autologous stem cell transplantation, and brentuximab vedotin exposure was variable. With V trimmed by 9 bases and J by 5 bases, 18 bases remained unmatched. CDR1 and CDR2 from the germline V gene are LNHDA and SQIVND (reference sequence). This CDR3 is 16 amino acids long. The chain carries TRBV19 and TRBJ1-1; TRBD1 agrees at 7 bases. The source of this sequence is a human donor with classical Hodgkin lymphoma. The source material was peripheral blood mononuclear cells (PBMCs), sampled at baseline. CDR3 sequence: CASILKGGAGWTEAFF. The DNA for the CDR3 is TGTGCCAGCATCCTCAAAGGGGGCGCTGGATGGACTGAAGCTTTCTTT.